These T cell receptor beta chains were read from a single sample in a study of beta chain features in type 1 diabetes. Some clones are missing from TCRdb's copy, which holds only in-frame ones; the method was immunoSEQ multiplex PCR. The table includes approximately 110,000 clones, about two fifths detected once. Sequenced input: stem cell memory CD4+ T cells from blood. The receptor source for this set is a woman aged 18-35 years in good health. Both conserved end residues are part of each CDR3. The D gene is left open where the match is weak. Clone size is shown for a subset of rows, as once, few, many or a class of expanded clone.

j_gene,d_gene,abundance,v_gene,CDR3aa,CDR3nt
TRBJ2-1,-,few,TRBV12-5,CASGLWGHVRNEQFF,TGTGCTAGTGGTTTGTGGGGCCATGTCAGAAATGAGCAGTTCTTC
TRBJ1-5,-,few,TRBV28,CASITGGGAPNQPQHF,TGTGCCAGCATCACCGGCGGGGGTGCCCCCAATCAGCCCCAGCATTTT
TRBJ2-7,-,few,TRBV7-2,CASGVQGIPSYEQYF,TGTGCCAGCGGTGTTCAGGGGATCCCCTCCTACGAGCAGTACTTC
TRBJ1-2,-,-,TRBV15,CATSRAPSGQSGYTF,TGTGCCACCAGCAGAGCCCCCTCGGGACAAAGTGGCTACACCTTC
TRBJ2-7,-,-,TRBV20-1,CSARDRDTQYF,TGCAGTGCTAGAGACCGGGACACGCAGTACTTC
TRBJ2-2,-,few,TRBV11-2,CASSTRTTNTGELFF,TGTGCCAGCAGCACGCGGACTACGAACACCGGGGAGCTGTTTTTT
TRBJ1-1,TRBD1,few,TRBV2,CASTRTGRRSTEAFF,TGTGCCAGCACGAGGACAGGGCGTCGTAGCACTGAAGCTTTCTTT
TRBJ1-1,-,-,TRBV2,CASSLSEAFF,TGTGCCAGCAGTCTCTCTGAAGCTTTCTTT
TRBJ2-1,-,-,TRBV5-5,CASRHHPRGFSDNEQFF,TGTGCCAGCAGGCATCACCCACGGGGGTTTAGTGACAATGAGCAGTTCTTC
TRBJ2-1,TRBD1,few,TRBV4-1,CASSQDRSRGKGEQFF,TGCGCCAGCAGCCAAGATCGATCCAGGGGGAAGGGTGAGCAGTTCTTC
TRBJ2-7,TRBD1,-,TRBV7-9,CASSLARDRGYEQYF,TGTGCCAGCAGCTTAGCCCGGGACAGGGGTTACGAGCAGTACTTC
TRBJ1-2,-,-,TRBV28,CASRQTTARNGYTF,TGTGCCAGCAGACAGACGACAGCTAGGAATGGCTACACCTTC
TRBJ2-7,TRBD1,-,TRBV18,CASSPRLGTGTHEQYF,TGTGCCAGCTCACCAAGATTAGGGACAGGGACACACGAGCAGTACTTC
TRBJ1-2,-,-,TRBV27,CASSLKYRAPEGYTF,TGTGCCAGCAGTTTAAAGTACAGGGCCCCCGAGGGCTACACCTTC
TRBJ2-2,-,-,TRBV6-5,CASRSRLVNTGELFF,TGTGCCAGCAGATCGCGACTTGTGAACACCGGGGAGCTGTTTTTT
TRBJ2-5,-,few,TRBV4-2,CASSQGTPQETQYF,TGTGCCAGCAGCCAAGGGACACCCCAAGAGACCCAGTACTTC
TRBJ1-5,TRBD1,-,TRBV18,CASSLQGDSRNQPQHF,TGTGCCAGCTCCTTACAGGGGGATTCCCGCAATCAGCCCCAGCATTTT
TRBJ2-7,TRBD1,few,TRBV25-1,CASSGQGLPSLEYEQYF,TGTGCCAGCAGTGGACAGGGATTGCCCTCTTTAGAGTACGAGCAGTACTTC
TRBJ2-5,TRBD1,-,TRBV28,CASSPGTAEWTQYF,TGTGCCAGCAGTCCCGGGACAGCTGAGTGGACCCAGTACTTC
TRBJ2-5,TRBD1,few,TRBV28,CASSPPRGQAYQETQYF,TGTGCCAGCAGTCCCCCCCGGGGACAGGCTTACCAAGAGACCCAGTACTTC
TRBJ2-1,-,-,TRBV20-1,CSARTSEQFF,TGCAGTGCTAGAACGAGTGAGCAGTTCTTC
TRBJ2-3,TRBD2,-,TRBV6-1,CASSAGLAGTDTQYF,TGTGCCAGCAGTGCCGGACTAGCGGGCACAGATACGCAGTATTTT
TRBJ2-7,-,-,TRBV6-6,CASSFTLRTDEQYF,TGTGCCAGCAGTTTCACTTTACGGACAGACGAGCAGTACTTC
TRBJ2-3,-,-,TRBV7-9,CASSRDRTDTQYF,TGTGCCAGCAGCCGAGACAGAACAGATACGCAGTATTTT
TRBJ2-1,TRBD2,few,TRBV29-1,CSVHGLADRNEQFF,TGCAGCGTTCACGGACTAGCGGACCGGAATGAGCAGTTCTTC
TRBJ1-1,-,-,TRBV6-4,CASSPEKNTEAFF,TGTGCCAGCAGCCCAGAAAAGAACACTGAAGCTTTCTTT
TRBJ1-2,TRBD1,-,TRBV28,CASSLLGQGKYYTF,TGTGCCAGCAGTTTACTGGGACAGGGGAAATACTACACCTTC
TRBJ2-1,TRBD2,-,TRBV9,CASSTRLAAYNEQFF,TGTGCCAGCAGCACGCGACTAGCGGCCTACAATGAGCAGTTCTTC